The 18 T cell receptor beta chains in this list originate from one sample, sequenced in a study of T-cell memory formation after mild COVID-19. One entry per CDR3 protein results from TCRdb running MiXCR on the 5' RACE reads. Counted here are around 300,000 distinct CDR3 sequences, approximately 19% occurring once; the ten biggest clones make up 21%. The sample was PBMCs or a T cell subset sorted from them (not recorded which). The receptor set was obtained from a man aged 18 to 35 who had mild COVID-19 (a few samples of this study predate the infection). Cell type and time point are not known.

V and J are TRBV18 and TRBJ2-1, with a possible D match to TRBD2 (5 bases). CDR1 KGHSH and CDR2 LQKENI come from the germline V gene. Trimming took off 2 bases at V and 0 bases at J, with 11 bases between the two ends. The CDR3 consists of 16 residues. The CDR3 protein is CASSPIVGSSYNEQFF. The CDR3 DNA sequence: TGTGCCAGCTCACCAATCGTGGGGAGCTCCTACAATGAGCAGTTCTTC.

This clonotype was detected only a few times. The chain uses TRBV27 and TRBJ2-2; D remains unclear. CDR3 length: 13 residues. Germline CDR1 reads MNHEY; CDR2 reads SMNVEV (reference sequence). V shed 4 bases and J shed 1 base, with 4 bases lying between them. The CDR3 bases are TGTGCCAGCAGTTGGAAGAACACCGGGGAGCTGTTTTTT. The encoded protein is CASSWKNTGELFF.

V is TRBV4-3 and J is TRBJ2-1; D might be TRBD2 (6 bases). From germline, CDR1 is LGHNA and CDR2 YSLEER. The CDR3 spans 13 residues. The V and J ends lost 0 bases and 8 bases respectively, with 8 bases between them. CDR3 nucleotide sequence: TGCGCCAGCAGCCAAGATTGGAGGGATGAGCAGTTCTTC. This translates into CASSQDWRDEQFF.

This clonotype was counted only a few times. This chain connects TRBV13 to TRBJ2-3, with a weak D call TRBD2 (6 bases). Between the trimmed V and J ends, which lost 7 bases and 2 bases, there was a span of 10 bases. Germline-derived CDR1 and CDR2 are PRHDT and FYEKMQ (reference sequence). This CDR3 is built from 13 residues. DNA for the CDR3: TGTGCCAGCACCGGGACTGCCACAGATACGCAGTATTTT. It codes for CASTGTATDTQYF.

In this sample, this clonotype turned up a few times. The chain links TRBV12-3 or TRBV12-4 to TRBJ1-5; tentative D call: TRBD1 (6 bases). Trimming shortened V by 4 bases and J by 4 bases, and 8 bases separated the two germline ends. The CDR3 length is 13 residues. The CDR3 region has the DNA TGTGCCAGCAGTTGGGGACAAAATCAGCCCCAGCATTTT. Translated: CASSWGQNQPQHF.

The CDR3 region has the DNA TGTGCCAGCAGCGTACGGGGCGGGGTCTACAATGAGCAGTTCTTC. Translating gives CASSVRGGVYNEQFF. This chain connects TRBV9 to TRBJ2-1; D might be TRBD2 (6 bases). The V and J ends lost 1 base and 3 bases respectively, with 11 bases between them. Germline V gives CDR1 SGDLS, CDR2 YYNGEE. The CDR3 contains 15 residues.

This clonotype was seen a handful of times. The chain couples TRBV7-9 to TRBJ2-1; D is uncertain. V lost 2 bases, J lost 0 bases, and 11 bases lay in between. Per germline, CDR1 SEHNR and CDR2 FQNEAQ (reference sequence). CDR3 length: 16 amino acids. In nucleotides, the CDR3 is TGTGCCAGCAGCTTAATGGCTTTGAGCTCCTACAATGAGCAGTTCTTC. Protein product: CASSLMALSSYNEQFF.

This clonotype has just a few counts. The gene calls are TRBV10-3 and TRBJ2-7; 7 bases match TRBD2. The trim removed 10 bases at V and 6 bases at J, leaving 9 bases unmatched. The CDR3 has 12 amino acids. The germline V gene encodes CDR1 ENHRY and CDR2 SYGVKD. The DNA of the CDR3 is TGTGCCACCGGGGGAGGGAGTGGCGAGCAGTACGTC. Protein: CATGGGSGEQYV.

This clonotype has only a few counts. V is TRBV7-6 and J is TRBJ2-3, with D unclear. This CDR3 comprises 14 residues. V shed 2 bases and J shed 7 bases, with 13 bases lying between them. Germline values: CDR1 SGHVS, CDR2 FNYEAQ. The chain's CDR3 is CASSLTEVAHTQYF. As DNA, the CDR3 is TGTGCCAGCAGCTTAACCGAGGTGGCACATACGCAGTATTTT.

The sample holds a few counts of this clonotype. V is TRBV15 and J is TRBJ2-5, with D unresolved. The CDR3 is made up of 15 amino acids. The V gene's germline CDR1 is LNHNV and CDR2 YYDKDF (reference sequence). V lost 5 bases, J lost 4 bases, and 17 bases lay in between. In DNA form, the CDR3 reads TGTGCCACCAGCGGGGAAGCCGGGTTCGTAGAGACCCAGTACTTC. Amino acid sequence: CATSGEAGFVETQYF.

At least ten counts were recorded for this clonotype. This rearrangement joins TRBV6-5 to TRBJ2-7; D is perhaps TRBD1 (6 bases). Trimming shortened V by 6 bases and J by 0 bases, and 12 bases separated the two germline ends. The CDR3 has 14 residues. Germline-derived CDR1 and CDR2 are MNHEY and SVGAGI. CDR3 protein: CASSPDRSSYEQYV. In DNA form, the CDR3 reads TGTGCCAGCAGCCCCGACAGGAGCTCCTACGAGCAGTACGTC.

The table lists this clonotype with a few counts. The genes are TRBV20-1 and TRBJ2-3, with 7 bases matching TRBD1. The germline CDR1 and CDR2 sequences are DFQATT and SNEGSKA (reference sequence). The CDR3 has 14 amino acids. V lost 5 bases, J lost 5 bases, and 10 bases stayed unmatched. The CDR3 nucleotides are TGCAGTGCTCCTGACAGGGATGAATTAGATACGCAGTATTTT. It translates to CSAPDRDELDTQYF.

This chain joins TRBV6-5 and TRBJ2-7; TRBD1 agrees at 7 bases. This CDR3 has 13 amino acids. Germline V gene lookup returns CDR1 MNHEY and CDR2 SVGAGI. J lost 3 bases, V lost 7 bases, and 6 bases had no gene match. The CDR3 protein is CASKRGLSYEQYF. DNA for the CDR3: TGTGCCAGCAAAAGGGGGCTGAGCTACGAGCAGTACTTC.

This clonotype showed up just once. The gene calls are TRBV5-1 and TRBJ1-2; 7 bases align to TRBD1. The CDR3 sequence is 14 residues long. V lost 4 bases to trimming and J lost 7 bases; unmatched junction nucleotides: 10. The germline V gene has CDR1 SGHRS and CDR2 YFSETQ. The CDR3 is CASSQYRGDGGYTF. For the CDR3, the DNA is TGCGCCAGCAGCCAATACAGGGGAGACGGTGGCTACACCTTC.

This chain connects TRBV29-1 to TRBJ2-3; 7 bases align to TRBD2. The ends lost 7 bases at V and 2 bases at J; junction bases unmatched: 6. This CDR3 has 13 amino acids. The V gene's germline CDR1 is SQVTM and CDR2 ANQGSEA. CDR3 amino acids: CSARTRLTDTQYF. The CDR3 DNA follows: TGCAGCGCCCGGACTAGGCTCACAGATACGCAGTATTTT.

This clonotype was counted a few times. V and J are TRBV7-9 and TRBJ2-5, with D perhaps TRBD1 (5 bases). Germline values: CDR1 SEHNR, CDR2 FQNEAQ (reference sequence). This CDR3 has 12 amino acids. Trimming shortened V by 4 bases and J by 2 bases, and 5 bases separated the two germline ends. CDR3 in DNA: TGTGCCAGCAGCTGGACACAAGAGACCCAGTACTTC. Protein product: CASSWTQETQYF.

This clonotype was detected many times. The chain's CDR3 is CASSLRAGSTDTQYF. Written as DNA, the CDR3 is TGCGCCAGCAGCTTGAGGGCGGGGAGCACAGATACGCAGTATTTT. J is TRBJ2-3 and V is TRBV5-1; TRBD2 might be the D (6 bases). The length of the CDR3 is 15 residues. Germline V lookup: CDR1 SGHRS, CDR2 YFSETQ. V was clipped by 1 base and J by 0 bases, with 9 bases between them.

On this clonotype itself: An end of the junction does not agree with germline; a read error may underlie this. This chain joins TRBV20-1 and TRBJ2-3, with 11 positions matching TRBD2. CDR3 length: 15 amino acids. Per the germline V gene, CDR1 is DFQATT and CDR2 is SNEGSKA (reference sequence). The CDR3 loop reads CSARDSGGAADTQYF. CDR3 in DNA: TGCAGTGCCAGAGATAGCGGGGGGGCAGCAGATACGCAGTATTTT.